The 8 T cell receptor beta chains reported below all come from one sample, sequenced in a study of blood T cell repertoires in COVID-19. The protocol was immunoSEQ multiplex PCR, while the TCRdb copy is restricted to in-frame clones and leaves out a portion. This sample has about 160,000 clones, with 80% to 95% found just once. Material: peripheral blood. These receptors came from a woman aged 55-75 years with COVID-19, enrolled during active disease.

V usage is TRBV15 and J usage is TRBJ1-2; D may be TRBD1 (5 bases). V lost 4 bases, J lost 4 bases, and 10 bases lay in between. This CDR3 has 13 amino acids. Germline CDR1 reads LNHNV; CDR2 reads YYDKDF (reference sequence). The CDR3, as DNA: TGTGCCACCAGCACGGGGGACCCCTATGGCTACACCTTC. It is translated as CATSTGDPYGYTF.

The chain couples TRBV6-2 or TRBV6-3 to TRBJ1-4; 8 bases are shared with TRBD1. The J segment lost 0 bases and the V segment lost 4 bases, leaving 10 bases of the junction unmatched. The CDR3 consists of 18 residues. Per germline, CDR1 MNHEY and CDR2 SVGEGT. CDR3 protein: CASSSGRLQGATNEKLFF. Here the CDR3 DNA reads TGTGCCAGCAGTTCGGGAAGATTACAGGGGGCAACTAATGAAAAACTGTTTTTT.

This clone was seen a few times. The chain links TRBV6-1 to TRBJ1-3; D not resolved. With 2 bases removed from V and 4 bases from J, the gap between germline ends came to 6 bases. The CDR3 length is 13 residues. Germline CDR1 is MNHNS and CDR2 is SASEGT. The CDR3 loop is CASSEIEGNTIYF. In nucleotides, the CDR3 is TGTGCCAGCAGTGAAATAGAGGGAAACACCATATATTTT.

With regard to this clone: One end of the junction does not line up with germline, which may come from a read error. This sequence joins TRBV7-7 and TRBJ2-7; D ambiguous. This CDR3 comprises 14 residues. The germline V gene has CDR1 SSHAT and CDR2 FNYEAQ (reference sequence). CDR3: CASSLDFHSREQYF. CDR3 sequence (DNA): TGTGCTAGCAGCTTAGATTTCCACTCGAGGGAGCAGTACTTC.

V and J are TRBV3-1 (or the pseudogene TRBV3-2) and TRBJ1-1; D not resolved. Germline values: CDR1 LGHDT, CDR2 YNNKEL (reference sequence). The V end lost 2 bases, the J end lost 4 bases, and 8 bases lay between the germline ends. The CDR3 loop spans 13 amino acids. The CDR3 spells CASSQSALTEAFF. The CDR3 DNA reads as TGTGCCAGCAGCCAAAGCGCCCTCACTGAAGCTTTCTTT.

The chain is built from TRBV5-1 and TRBJ1-6; D possibly corresponds to TRBD1 (6 bases). The CDR3 totals 19 residues. Germline V gene sequence: CDR1 SGHRS, CDR2 YFSETQ. The V gene lost 4 bases and the J gene lost 0 bases, with 20 bases spanning the gap. CDR3 amino acids: CASSARGGHSSSYNSPLHF. The CDR3 DNA reads TGCGCCAGCAGCGCCCGAGGGGGACACTCGAGCTCCTATAATTCACCCCTCCACTTT.

The rearrangement joins TRBV6-2 or TRBV6-3 to TRBJ1-1; 9 nucleotides line up with TRBD1. The germline V gene encodes CDR1 MNHEY and CDR2 SVGEGT. Germline trimming cut 6 bases from V and 4 bases from J; bases unmatched to any gene: 15. CDR3 length: 17 residues. The CDR3 region has the DNA TGTGCCAGCAGCCACGCCGGGACAGGGTGGGTTGGCACTGAAGCTTTCTTT. Protein sequence: CASSHAGTGWVGTEAFF.

The V call is TRBV7-8, the J call TRBJ1-6; D is unclear. CDR1 and CDR2 (germline): SGHVS, FQNEAQ. The CDR3 covers 15 residues. The V gene lost 1 base and the J gene lost 13 bases, with 17 bases spanning the gap. In nucleotides, the CDR3 is TGTGCCAGCAGCTTAGAGGGAGCTGCAAATACCCCCCTCCACTTT. Its protein product is CASSLEGAANTPLHF.